A single sample gave rise to the 31 T cell receptor beta chains below, sequenced in a study of blood T cell repertoires in COVID-19. Using immunoSEQ multiplex PCR, the repertoire was profiled, and TCRdb retains in-frame clones only, with some absent. The sample contains 450,000 to 500,000 clones, 75% to 90% of which appear only once. The material sequenced was PBMCs or T cells enriched from blood (not recorded which). The receptors were gathered from a woman aged 55-70 years who had recovered from COVID-19.

The sample holds one count of this clone. This chain joins TRBV28 and TRBJ1-2; TRBD1 matches 8 bases. Germline assignment: CDR1 MDHEN and CDR2 SYDVKM. The CDR3 is 15 amino acids. Unmatched junction bases numbered 9, after V lost 5 bases and J lost 4 bases. CDR3 in amino acids: CASSPSDRVAYGYTF. CDR3 sequence (DNA): TGTGCCAGCAGTCCTTCGGACAGGGTTGCCTATGGCTACACCTTC.

The chain has TRBV18 and TRBJ1-1; D is perhaps TRBD1 (5 bases). This CDR3 is built from 13 residues. Germline V CDR1 and CDR2: KGHSH, LQKENI. Trimming took off 4 bases at V and 3 bases at J, with 9 bases between the two ends. This CDR3 reads CASSRDRDTEAFF. CDR3 sequence (DNA): TGTGCCAGCTCACGTGACAGAGACACTGAAGCTTTCTTT. Filled out from reference TRBV18 and TRBJ1-1, the complete variable domain reads NAGVMQNPRHLVRRRGQEARLRCSPMKGHSHVYWYRQLPEEGLKFMVYLQKENIIDESGMPKERFSAEFPKEGPSILRIQQVVRGDSAAYFCASSRDRDTEAFFGQGTRLTVV.

The chain recombines TRBV6-6 with TRBJ2-7; a weak D match, TRBD1 (5 bases). V was trimmed by 5 bases and J by 4 bases, leaving 15 bases between them. Looked up from germline, CDR1 is MNHNY and CDR2 is SVGAGI (reference sequence). The CDR3 is made up of 14 amino acids. The CDR3 nucleotides read TGTGCCAGCAGTGTCAGGGCAGGTTCGTACGAGCAGTACTTC. This codes for CASSVRAGSYEQYF.

V gene TRBV10-3 combines with J gene TRBJ2-2; 8 nucleotides match TRBD2. This CDR3 has 16 amino acids. The V and J ends lost 4 bases and 6 bases, in that order; junction bases with no gene match: 10. In germline, CDR1 is ENHRY, CDR2 SYGVKD. CDR3 protein: CAISGVAGGAAGELFF. In DNA, the CDR3 is TGTGCCATCAGTGGGGTGGCGGGGGGCGCCGCCGGGGAGCTGTTTTTT.

The chain joins TRBV27 to TRBJ2-2; possible D gene TRBD1, 7 bases. This CDR3 is 15 amino acids long. Germline V gives CDR1 MNHEY, CDR2 SMNVEV (reference sequence). V lost 6 bases to trimming and J lost 0 bases, with 11 bases between them. CDR3 in DNA: TGTGCCAGCAGCAGGGGGGAAACGAACACCGGGGAGCTGTTTTTT. This encodes CASSRGETNTGELFF.

The rearrangement uses TRBV6-5 and TRBJ2-7; 7 bases are shared with TRBD1. This CDR3 comprises 13 residues. V lost 7 bases to trimming and J lost 4 bases; unmatched junction nucleotides: 7. Germline CDR1 and CDR2: MNHEY and SVGAGI. The CDR3 here is CASTEQGLYEQYV. In DNA form, the CDR3 reads TGTGCCAGCACGGAACAGGGGTTATACGAGCAGTACGTC.

This clone was seen a few times. The chain is built from TRBV6-6 and TRBJ1-6, with a tentative D call TRBD1 (6 bases). V lost 6 bases to trimming and J lost 5 bases, with 11 bases between them. CDR3 length: 14 amino acids. Looked up from germline, CDR1 is MNHNY and CDR2 is SVGAGI (reference sequence). CDR3 in DNA: TGTGCCAGCAGAACACAGGGTAATAATTCACCCCTCCACTTT. This gives the protein CASRTQGNNSPLHF.

This clone has only one observation. J is TRBJ2-3 and V is TRBV5-1; tentatively, D is TRBD1 (5 bases). The V end lost 1 base, the J end lost 0 bases, and 21 bases lay between the germline ends. The germline V gene has CDR1 SGHRS and CDR2 YFSETQ. CDR3 length: 19 amino acids. The CDR3 protein is CASSLYGRTLAYSTDTQYF. For the CDR3, the DNA is TGCGCCAGCAGCTTGTACGGTCGGACACTCGCCTATAGCACAGATACGCAGTATTTT.

V gene TRBV7-2 combines with J gene TRBJ2-7; TRBD1 agrees at 7 bases. The germline V gene encodes CDR1 SGHTA and CDR2 FQGNSA. The trim removed 3 bases at V and 3 bases at J, leaving 2 bases unmatched. CDR3 length: 13 residues. The CDR3 sequence: CASSFHRGYEQYF. In DNA, the CDR3 is TGTGCCAGCAGCTTTCACAGGGGCTACGAGCAGTACTTC. The variable domain in full, completed from reference TRBV7-2 and TRBJ2-7, reads GAGVSQSPSNKVTEKGKDVELRCDPISGHTALYWYRQSLGQGLEFLIYFQGNSAPDKSGLPSDRFSAERTGGSVSTLTIQRTQQEDSAVYLCASSFHRGYEQYFGPGTRLTVT.

The V and J genes are TRBV9 and TRBJ2-3; D is possibly TRBD2 (5 bases). Germline V lookup: CDR1 SGDLS, CDR2 YYNGEE. The CDR3 extends over 16 amino acids. Trimming shortened V by 0 bases and J by 3 bases, and 14 bases separated the two germline ends. The CDR3: CASSVDRGRGTDTQYF. In nucleotides, the CDR3 is TGTGCCAGCAGCGTAGATCGGGGAAGAGGGACAGATACGCAGTATTTT.

This clone was observed once. The rearrangement uses TRBV6-5 and TRBJ1-2; no reliable D call. There are 12 residues in the CDR3. Per the germline V gene, CDR1 is MNHEY and CDR2 is SVGAGI. The ends were cut back, 2 bases at V and 5 bases at J, with 6 bases in the middle. In nucleotides, the CDR3 is TGTGCCAGCAGTTACGGCGGTTATGGCTACACCTTC. This translates into CASSYGGYGYTF.

The chain combines TRBV5-4 with TRBJ1-1; TRBD1 might be the D (5 bases). The CDR3 loop spans 15 amino acids. With 4 bases removed from V and 1 base from J, the gap between germline ends came to 14 bases. Germline assignment: CDR1 SGHNT and CDR2 YYREEE (reference sequence). The CDR3 spells CASSPGGVGNTEAFF. CDR3 coding DNA: TGTGCCAGCAGCCCTGGGGGGGTGGGGAACACTGAAGCTTTCTTT.

This sequence joins TRBV4-1 and TRBJ2-1, with D unresolved. CDR3 length equals 13 residues. Deletions cut 1 base from V and 9 bases from J, with 10 bases between. Germline CDR1 reads MGHRA; CDR2 reads YSYEKL. CDR3 in DNA: TGCGCCAGCAGCCAAGCTGAGGTTGGTGAGCAGTTCTTC. Amino acid sequence: CASSQAEVGEQFF.

The chain employs TRBV15 and TRBJ1-6; possible D gene TRBD1, 6 bases. Germline CDR1 LNHNV, CDR2 YYDKDF (reference sequence). The CDR3 is 16 residues long. The ends were cut back, 0 bases at V and 6 bases at J, with 12 bases in the middle. CDR3 sequence: CATSRDQGLINSPLHF. Here the CDR3 DNA reads TGTGCCACCAGCAGAGATCAGGGGCTGATTAATTCACCCCTCCACTTT.

This clone is a singleton in its sample. The V and J genes are TRBV7-8 and TRBJ1-1; D not resolved. The CDR3 has 16 amino acids. The germline CDR1 and CDR2 sequences are SGHVS and FQNEAQ. V was shortened by 0 bases and J by 6 bases, with 17 bases between the two germline ends. CDR3 loop: CASSLARGIRIAEAFF. For the CDR3, the DNA is TGTGCCAGCAGCTTAGCGCGCGGAATTAGAATCGCTGAAGCTTTCTTT.

The rearrangement links TRBV15 to TRBJ1-1, with D uncertain. This CDR3 is 17 amino acids long. In germline, CDR1 is LNHNV, CDR2 YYDKDF (reference sequence). V was pared by 0 bases and J by 0 bases, with 14 bases between. This chain's CDR3 is CATSREWREEMNTEAFF. CDR3 nucleotide sequence: TGTGCCACCAGCAGAGAATGGAGGGAGGAGATGAACACTGAAGCTTTCTTT. Together with reference TRBV15 and TRBJ1-1, the CDR3 gives the full variable domain: DAMVIQNPRYQVTQFGKPVTLSCSQTLNHNVMYWYQQKSSQAPKLLFHYYDKDFNNEADTPDNFQSRRPNTSFCFLDIRSPGLGDTAMYLCATSREWREEMNTEAFFGQGTRLTVV.

The chain links TRBV7-2 to TRBJ1-6; no clear D gene. Per the germline V gene, CDR1 is SGHTA and CDR2 is FQGNSA. V was shortened by 1 base and J by 7 bases, with 11 bases between the two germline ends. This CDR3 spans 15 amino acids. CDR3 sequence (DNA): TGTGCCAGCAGCTTAGAGAGGGTCGGGAATTCACCCCTCCACTTT. The encoded protein is CASSLERVGNSPLHF.

This sequence joins TRBV5-1 and TRBJ1-2, with TRBD1 identical over 8 bases. The CDR3 is 14 residues long. The trim removed 1 base at V and 9 bases at J, leaving 8 bases unmatched. CDR1 is SGHRS and CDR2 is YFSETQ in the germline V gene. The CDR3 DNA reads as TGCGCCAGCAGCTTGCCGGGACAGGAATCAAGCTACACCTTC. Protein sequence: CASSLPGQESSYTF.

This rearrangement joins TRBV3-1 (or the pseudogene TRBV3-2) to TRBJ1-1, with 9 bases lining up with TRBD1. Germline V gives CDR1 LGHDT, CDR2 YNNKEL (reference sequence). V was clipped by 6 bases and J by 0 bases; unmatched bases: 8. The CDR3 is 16 amino acids. CDR3 sequence reads: CASRGQGNFMNTEAFF. CDR3 DNA sequence: TGTGCCAGCAGAGGACAGGGGAATTTCATGAACACTGAAGCTTTCTTT.

This chain connects TRBV10-3 to TRBJ2-7; the match to TRBD2 covers 8 bases. Germline lookup yields CDR1 ENHRY and CDR2 SYGVKD. The CDR3 covers 16 residues. Unmatched junction bases numbered 6, after V lost 2 bases and J lost 0 bases. CDR3 amino acids: CAISEAIAGSSYEQYF. Here the CDR3 DNA reads TGTGCCATCAGTGAGGCAATAGCGGGAAGCTCCTACGAGCAGTACTTC.

This clone occurred a few times. J is TRBJ1-1 and V is TRBV4-1; TRBD1 might be the D (5 bases). Germline V lookup: CDR1 MGHRA, CDR2 YSYEKL. The CDR3 consists of 16 residues. Trimming left V 4 bases short and J 0 bases short, with 15 bases between. CDR3 protein: CASSPSGGGMNTEAFF. The CDR3 DNA reads TGCGCCAGCAGCCCGTCGGGTGGGGGGATGAACACTGAAGCTTTCTTT.

The chain combines TRBV5-1 with TRBJ1-2; 7 bases match TRBD1. This CDR3 spans 14 amino acids. The germline gives CDR1 SGHRS, CDR2 YFSETQ. V gave up 4 bases and J gave up 0 bases; unmatched junction bases: 3. CDR3 in amino acids: CASSGQETNYGYTF. CDR3 sequence (DNA): TGCGCCAGCAGCGGACAGGAGACTAACTATGGCTACACCTTC.

This chain joins TRBV6-5 and TRBJ1-2, with 8 bases aligning to TRBD1. The length of the CDR3 is 14 residues. CDR1 MNHEY and CDR2 SVGAGI come from the germline V gene. Losses at the gene ends were 6 bases for V and 5 bases for J; bases not matched to a gene: 8. The CDR3 bases are TGTGCCAGCAGCCCAAAGAGGACAGGGTATGGCTACACCTTC. Translation: CASSPKRTGYGYTF.

This chain joins TRBV11-2 and TRBJ2-5; the D gene is possibly TRBD2 (5 bases). Germline assignment: CDR1 SGHAT and CDR2 FQNNGV. The CDR3 has 12 amino acids. V lost 3 bases and J 3 bases, leaving 5 bases between the germline ends. The CDR3 protein is CASSFGEETQYF. CDR3 DNA sequence: TGTGCCAGCAGCTTCGGGGAAGAGACCCAGTACTTC.

The V call is TRBV19, the J call TRBJ1-4; the D gene is possibly TRBD1 (5 bases). The CDR3 has 15 residues. Germline CDR1 LNHDA, CDR2 SQIVND (reference sequence). Deletions cut 5 bases from V and 5 bases from J, with 15 bases between. This CDR3 is CASSPSGGSNEKLFF. The CDR3 DNA sequence: TGTGCCAGTAGTCCCTCGGGGGGTTCGAATGAAAAACTGTTTTTT.

J is TRBJ1-4 and V is TRBV14; D possibly corresponds to TRBD1 (5 bases). Germline V gene data show CDR1 as SGHDN and CDR2 as FVKESK. The CDR3 is 16 amino acids. V was clipped by 4 bases and J by 8 bases, with 20 bases between them. Written as DNA, the CDR3 is TGTGCCAGCAGCCCTCTCAACGGCCAGGGAGGCGAAAAACTGTTTTTT. Translating it yields CASSPLNGQGGEKLFF. Filled out from reference TRBV14 and TRBJ1-4, the complete variable domain reads EAGVTQFPSHSVIEKGQTVTLRCDPISGHDNLYWYRRVMGKEIKFLLHFVKESKQDESGMPNNRFLAERTGGTYSTLKVQPAELEDSGVYFCASSPLNGQGGEKLFFGSGTQLSVL.

This clone was detected only once. This rearrangement joins TRBV11-2 to TRBJ2-2; 8 bases align to TRBD2. V was clipped by 3 bases and J by 5 bases; unmatched bases: 2. The CDR3 extends over 14 amino acids. The germline V gene encodes CDR1 SGHAT and CDR2 FQNNGV. The CDR3 DNA reads TGTGCCAGCAGCTTGCAGCGGGGGACCGGGGAGCTGTTTTTT. As protein: CASSLQRGTGELFF. Supplemented by reference TRBV11-2 and TRBJ2-2, the full variable domain reads EAGVAQSPRYKIIEKRQSVAFWCNPISGHATLYWYQQILGQGPKLLIQFQNNGVVDDSQLPKDRFSAERLKGVDSTLKIQPAKLEDSAVYLCASSLQRGTGELFFGEGSRLTVL.

Here the CDR3 DNA reads TGTGCCAGCAGCCCGGGGCAGGGGGTTTGGGAGCAGTTCTTC. Amino acids: CASSPGQGVWEQFF. This chain joins TRBV5-4 and TRBJ2-1; 7 bases match TRBD1. The CDR3 length is 14 residues. Germline V gene sequence: CDR1 SGHNT, CDR2 YYREEE (reference sequence). Trimming cost V 4 bases and J 10 bases; bases outside gene matches: 11.

The V gene is TRBV6-5, the J gene TRBJ2-7; D is ambiguous. The CDR3 sequence is 13 residues long. Trimming removed 2 bases at V and 7 bases at J, with 12 bases between. Germline CDR1 is MNHEY and CDR2 is SVGAGI. The CDR3 sequence: CASSYKVSGEQYF. CDR3 in DNA: TGTGCCAGCAGTTACAAGGTGTCCGGGGAGCAGTACTTC.

The gene calls are TRBV3-1 (or the pseudogene TRBV3-2) and TRBJ1-6; weak D call: TRBD1 (6 bases). The V gene's germline CDR1 is LGHDT and CDR2 YNNKEL (reference sequence). Deletions cut 3 bases from V and 10 bases from J, with 10 bases between. The CDR3 is 13 residues long. The CDR3 DNA sequence: TGTGCCAGCAGCCAGTCCAGGGGCTCACCCCTCCACTTT. Protein product: CASSQSRGSPLHF.

Worth noting for this clone: The sample has other DNA sequences that encode this CDR3 too. The gene calls are TRBV15 and TRBJ2-1; a weak D match, TRBD2 (6 bases). V lost 0 bases and J 8 bases, leaving 8 bases between the germline ends. Germline V gene sequence: CDR1 LNHNV, CDR2 YYDKDF (reference sequence). CDR3 length: 13 amino acids. CDR3 nucleotides: TGTGCCACCAGCAGAGATCCGGGAGATGAGCAGTTCTTC. Translation gives CATSRDPGDEQFF.